This T cell receptor beta chain was found in a study of Ad26.COV2.S vaccination and SARS-CoV-2 variants. The sample's treatment: over 15 received Ad26.COV2.S at low or high dose, single or two shots; several received placebo; per-sample allocation not given. It was on day 63 after the first vaccine or placebo injection that samples were taken. Assay used: immunoSEQ multiplex PCR; TCRdb lists only in-frame clones, some missing. The repertoire includes 350,000 to 400,000 clones, 70% to 90% of them detected once, and approximately 3.7% sits in the top ten. The ends were cut back, 5 bases at V and 14 bases at J, with 14 bases in the middle. The germline V gene encodes CDR1 LGHDT and CDR2 YNNKEL (reference sequence). There are 11 residues in the CDR3.

The specimen comprised peripheral blood, sampled in a trial of Ad26.COV2.S vaccine versus placebo. This receptor was obtained from a person between 18 and 59 years old who received the Ad26.COV2.S COVID-19 vaccine or a placebo. J is TRBJ2-3 and V is TRBV3-1 (or the pseudogene TRBV3-2); D is uncertain. The CDR3 here is CASSTNYKVYF. The CDR3 bases are TGTGCCAGCAGCACCAACTATAAAGTGTATTTT.